This TCR beta chain emerged from a study of shared T cell receptors in the human thymus. Assay used: immunoSEQ multiplex PCR; TCRdb lists only in-frame clones, some missing. Seen here are approximately 660,000 clones, 70% to 90% observed once, and the top ten hold 0.01%. This sample also appeared in a second study, on human thymus T cells.

Source material: thymocytes. This TCR was sampled from a boy under two years old with a congenital heart defect.

The CDR3 coding sequence is TGCGCCAGCAGCCAAGAAACGGGTCTAGCGGGGAGAACCGAGCAGTTCTTC. As protein: CASSQETGLAGRTEQFF. V usage is TRBV4-3 and J usage is TRBJ2-1; TRBD2 agrees at 9 bases. V lost 0 bases, J lost 10 bases, and 13 bases stayed unmatched. The germline V gene encodes CDR1 LGHNA and CDR2 YSLEER. This CDR3 contains 17 residues.